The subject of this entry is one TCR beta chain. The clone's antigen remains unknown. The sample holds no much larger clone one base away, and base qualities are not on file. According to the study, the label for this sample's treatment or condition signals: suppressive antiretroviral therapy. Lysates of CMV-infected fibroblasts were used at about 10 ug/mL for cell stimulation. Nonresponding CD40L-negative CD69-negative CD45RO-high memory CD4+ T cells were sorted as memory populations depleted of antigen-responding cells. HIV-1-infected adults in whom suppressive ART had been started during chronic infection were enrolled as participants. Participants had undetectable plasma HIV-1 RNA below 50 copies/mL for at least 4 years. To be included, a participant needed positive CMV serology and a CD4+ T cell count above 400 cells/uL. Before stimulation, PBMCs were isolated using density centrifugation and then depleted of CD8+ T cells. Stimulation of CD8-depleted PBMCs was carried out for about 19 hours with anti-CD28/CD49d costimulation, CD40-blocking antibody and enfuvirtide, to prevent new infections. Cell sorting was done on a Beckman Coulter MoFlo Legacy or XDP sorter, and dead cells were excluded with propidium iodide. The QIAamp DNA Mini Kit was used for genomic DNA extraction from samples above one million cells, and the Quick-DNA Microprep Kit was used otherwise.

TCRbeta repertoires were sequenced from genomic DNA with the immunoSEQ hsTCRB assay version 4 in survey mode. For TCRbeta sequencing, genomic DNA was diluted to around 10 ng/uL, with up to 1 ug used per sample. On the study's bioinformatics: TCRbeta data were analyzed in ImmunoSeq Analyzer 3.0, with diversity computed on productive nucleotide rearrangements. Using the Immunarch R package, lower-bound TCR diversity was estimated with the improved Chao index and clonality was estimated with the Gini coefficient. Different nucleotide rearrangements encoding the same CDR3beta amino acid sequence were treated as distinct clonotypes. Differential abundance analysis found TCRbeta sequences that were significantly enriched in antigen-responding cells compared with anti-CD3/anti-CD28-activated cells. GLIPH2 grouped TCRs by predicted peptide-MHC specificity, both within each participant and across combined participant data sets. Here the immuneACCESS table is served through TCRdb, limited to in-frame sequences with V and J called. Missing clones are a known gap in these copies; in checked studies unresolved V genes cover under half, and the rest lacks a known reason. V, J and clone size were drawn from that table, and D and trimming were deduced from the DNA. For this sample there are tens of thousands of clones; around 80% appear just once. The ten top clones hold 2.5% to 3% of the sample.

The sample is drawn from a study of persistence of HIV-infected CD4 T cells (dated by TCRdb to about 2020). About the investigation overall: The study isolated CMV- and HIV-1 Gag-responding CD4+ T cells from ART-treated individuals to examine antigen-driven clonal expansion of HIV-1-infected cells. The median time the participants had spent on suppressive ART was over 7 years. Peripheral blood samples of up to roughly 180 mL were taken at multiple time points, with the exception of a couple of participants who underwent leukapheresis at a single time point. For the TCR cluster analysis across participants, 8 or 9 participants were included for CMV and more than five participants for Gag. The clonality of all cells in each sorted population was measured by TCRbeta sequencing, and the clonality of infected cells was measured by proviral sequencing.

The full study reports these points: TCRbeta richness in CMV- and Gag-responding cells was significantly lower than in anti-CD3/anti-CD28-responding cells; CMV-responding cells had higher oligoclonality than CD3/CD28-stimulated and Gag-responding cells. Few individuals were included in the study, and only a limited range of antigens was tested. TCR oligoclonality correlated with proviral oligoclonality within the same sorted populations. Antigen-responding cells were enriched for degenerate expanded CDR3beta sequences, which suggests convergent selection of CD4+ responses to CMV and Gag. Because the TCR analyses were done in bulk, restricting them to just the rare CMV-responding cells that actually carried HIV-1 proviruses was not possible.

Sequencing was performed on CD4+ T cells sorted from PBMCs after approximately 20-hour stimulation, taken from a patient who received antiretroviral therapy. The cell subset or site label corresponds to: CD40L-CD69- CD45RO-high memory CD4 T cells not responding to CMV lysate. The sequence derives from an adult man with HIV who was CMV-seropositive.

CDR3 loop: CAISAGQGADGYTF. At the DNA level, the sequence is TGTGCCATCAGTGCGGGACAGGGGGCAGATGGCTACACCTTC. This chain joins TRBV10-3 to TRBJ1-2, with 12 bases matching TRBD1. From a lookup of the germline V gene, CDR1 and CDR2 are ENHRY and SYGVKD. The CDR3, from cysteine to phenylalanine, totals 14 residues. The kept DNA is CDR3 alone, 42 bases in frame from the first base. Germline trimming amounts to 4 bases on V and 6 bases on J, with 3 as the count of junction bases outside the gene matches.